The clone carrying this TCR beta chain appeared a few times. Its cognate antigen is unknown. V was shortened by 4 bases and J by 7 bases, with 20 bases between the two germline ends. The CDR3 length is 15 residues. Germline V gene sequence: CDR1 SGDLS, CDR2 YYNGEE. This sample stems from a study of cytomegalovirus exposure and HLA in healthy donors. Findings of the study overall: Several V segments, TRBV6-2 and TRBV6-3 among them, could not be told apart and were dropped. At a 0.05 false discovery rate, a later analysis found 16,951 TCR beta sequences to be associated with HLA alleles. TCR beta chain V- and J-gene trimming was linked, in a later analysis, to a missense variant in DCLRE1C.

The PCR used 60 Vbeta and 13 Jbeta primers. In the original workflow: About 11 million shared chains were among the 65 million to 85 million unique TCR beta chains that a later analysis counted. Clones were read by immunoSEQ multiplex PCR, and TCRdb kept only the in-frame ones, dropping some. V, J and clone size are those of that table, while D and trimming were read from the DNA. The profile shows roughly 130,000 clones, 79% of them singletons. The genes are TRBV9 and TRBJ1-2; perhaps TRBD1 as D (5 bases). Sequencing used PBMCs. This receptor was obtained from a man between 18 and 35 years old in good health and CMV-seronegative. The CDR3 coding sequence is TGTGCCAGCAGCCTCGCTGGGGGAGGAACGGGTGGCTACACCTTC. It yields the protein CASSLAGGGTGGYTF. The whole variable domain, filled in from reference TRBV9 and TRBJ1-2, reads DSGVTQTPKHLITATGQRVTLRCSPRSGDLSVYWYQQSLDQGLQFLIQYYNGEERAKGNILERFSAQQFPDLHSELNLSSLELGDSALYFCASSLAGGGTGGYTFGSGTRLTVV.